Reported below is one T cell receptor beta chain. At one of its ends the junction is not consistent with the germline gene, which may arise from a read error. The data were taken from a study of cytomegalovirus exposure and HLA in healthy donors. PCR was performed using 60 Vbeta and 13 Jbeta primers. Clones were read by immunoSEQ multiplex PCR, and TCRdb kept only the in-frame ones, dropping some. This table has over 150,000 clones, about 71% appearing once. Germline CDR1 reads MNHNY; CDR2 reads SVGAGI (reference sequence). The CDR3 is made up of 14 amino acids. The clonotype was recovered from a woman aged 25-40 years in good health and CMV-seronegative. V gene TRBV6-6 combines with J gene TRBJ2-7, with 10 nucleotides matching TRBD2. Sequenced sample: PBMCs. CDR3 nucleotide sequence: TGTGCCACCAGTGCCGGGACTAGCGTCTACGAGCAGTACTTC. Encoded protein: CATSAGTSVYEQYF.